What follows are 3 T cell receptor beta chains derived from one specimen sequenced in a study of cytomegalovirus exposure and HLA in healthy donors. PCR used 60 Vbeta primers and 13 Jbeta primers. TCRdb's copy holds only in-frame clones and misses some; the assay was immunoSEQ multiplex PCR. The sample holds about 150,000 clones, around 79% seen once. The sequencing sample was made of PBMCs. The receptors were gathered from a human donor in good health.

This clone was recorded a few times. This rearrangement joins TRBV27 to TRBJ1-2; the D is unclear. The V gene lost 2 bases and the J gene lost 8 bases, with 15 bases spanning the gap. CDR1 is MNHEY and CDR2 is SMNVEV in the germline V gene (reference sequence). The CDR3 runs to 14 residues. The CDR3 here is CASSLAGEVEGYTF. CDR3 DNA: TGTGCCAGCAGTTTAGCCGGGGAAGTCGAAGGCTACACCTTC.

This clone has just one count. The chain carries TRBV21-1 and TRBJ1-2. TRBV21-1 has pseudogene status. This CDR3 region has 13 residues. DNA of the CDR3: TGTGCCAGCAGCAAAGTGTGCGTCTATGGCTACACCTTC. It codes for CASSKVCVYGYTF.

The CDR3 loop is CASSESTGTGDNEQFF. Here the CDR3 DNA reads TGCGCCAGCAGTGAGTCAACCGGGACAGGAGACAATGAGCAGTTCTTC. The chain employs TRBV10-1 and TRBJ2-1; TRBD1 agrees at 8 bases. CDR3 size: 16 residues. V lost 0 bases, J lost 5 bases, and 6 bases stayed unmatched. From germline, CDR1 is WNHNN and CDR2 SYGVQD (reference sequence).